The present entry profiles one T cell receptor (beta chain) with its context. Its antigen is as yet unknown. The donors, nominally healthy at sampling, likely had unrecorded immune exposures. V lost 3 bases and J lost 3; bases outside the gene matches: 8. Germline V gene sequence: CDR1 SGHRS, CDR2 YFSETQ. The CDR3 contains 16 residues. The data originate from a study of cytomegalovirus exposure and HLA in healthy donors. Study-wide findings and caveats: Reportedly, HLA-A and HLA-B alleles of most subjects were accurately predicted from TCR beta. Most TCR sequences were seen very rarely across donors, but some public TCRs occurred in many.

This PCR relied on a set of 60 Vbeta primers and 13 Jbeta primers. The repertoire was sequenced with immunoSEQ multiplex PCR; TCRdb's copy has only in-frame clones and lacks some. The data contain about 140,000 clones, around 81% of them singletons. Sequences were obtained from PBMCs. The chain uses TRBV5-1 and TRBJ2-3, with 9 bases lining up with TRBD1. The source of this sequence is a man in his fifties in good health and CMV-seronegative. This CDR3 reads CASSSGQGRLTDTQYF. The CDR3 DNA reads TGCGCCAGCAGCTCGGGACAGGGCCGTTTGACAGATACGCAGTATTTT.